This T cell receptor (beta chain) was sequenced in a study of cytomegalovirus exposure and HLA in healthy donors. Use of 60 Vbeta and 13 Jbeta primers characterized the PCR. The repertoire was sequenced with immunoSEQ multiplex PCR; TCRdb's copy has only in-frame clones and lacks some. The repertoire includes 110,000 or so clones, 60% to 80% of them detected once, and roughly 5.9% sits in the top ten. V was cut by 4 bases and J by 3 bases, with 13 bases left in between. This CDR3 is 15 amino acids long. In germline, CDR1 is LGHNT, CDR2 FRNRAP. This sequence joins TRBV12-5 and TRBJ1-5; the D gene is possibly TRBD1 (5 bases). Sequenced sample: PBMCs. The source is a woman between 25 and 40 years old in good health and CMV-seropositive. CDR3 nucleotide sequence: TGTGCTAGTGGTTCTCAGGGATCGGACAATCAGCCCCAGCATTTT. Protein product: CASGSQGSDNQPQHF.